Each of the 21 T cell receptor beta chains below was sequenced from the same sample in a study of T cells after yellow fever vaccination. A single record per CDR3 protein comes from TCRdb applying MiXCR to the 5' RACE reads. The sample lists 500,000 to 650,000 distinct CDR3 sequences, roughly 14% occurring once. The sequences come from PBMCs, collected on the day of the yellow fever booster vaccination. Source of these receptors: a man under 40 who received the YFV17D yellow fever vaccine.

This clonotype was counted only a few times. The chain joins TRBV7-2 to TRBJ1-2; TRBD1 agrees at 9 bases. The trim removed 1 base at V and 8 bases at J, leaving 8 bases unmatched. The germline CDR1 and CDR2 sequences are SGHTA and FQGNSA. CDR3 length: 15 residues. CDR3 loop: CASSLVSGTGIGYTF. The CDR3 DNA follows: TGTGCCAGCAGCTTAGTATCCGGGACAGGGATCGGCTACACCTTC.

This rearrangement joins TRBV5-1 to TRBJ2-7; a possible D gene is TRBD2 (6 bases). This CDR3 has 13 amino acids. Germline CDR1 is SGHRS and CDR2 is YFSETQ. Between the trimmed V and J ends, which lost 7 bases and 5 bases, there was a span of 16 bases. This chain's CDR3 is CASGPPGRHEQYF. The CDR3 bases are TGCGCCAGCGGCCCCCCAGGGAGGCACGAGCAGTACTTC.

The rearrangement uses TRBV4-1 and TRBJ2-1; D unresolved. The CDR3 covers 15 residues. Germline V gene data show CDR1 as MGHRA and CDR2 as YSYEKL. Deletions cut 1 base from V and 1 base from J, with 8 bases between. CDR3 coding DNA: TGCGCCAGCAGCCAAGGGCTGTGGTCCTACAATGAGCAGTTCTTC. Amino acids: CASSQGLWSYNEQFF.

The CDR3 protein is CSARGGLAGDYEQYF. The CDR3 nucleotides are TGCAGTGCTAGAGGGGGACTAGCGGGAGACTACGAGCAGTACTTC. This chain joins TRBV20-1 and TRBJ2-7; 14 bases agree with TRBD2. Germline values: CDR1 DFQATT, CDR2 SNEGSKA (reference sequence). V gave up 1 base and J gave up 3 bases; unmatched junction bases: 2. The CDR3 length is 15 residues.

Notes on this clonotype: The junction does not match germline at one end; this may be a read error. The CDR3 region has the DNA TGTGCCAGCAGCCTCGGACAAGCGGGAGGTTTGGTGGAGAACCAGTACTTC. Translating it yields CASSLGQAGGLVENQYF. The chain joins TRBV7-6 to TRBJ2-5; 9 bases align to TRBD2. Germline loops: CDR1 SGHVS, CDR2 FNYEAQ. The CDR3 consists of 17 residues.

This clonotype was detected only a few times. CDR3 residues: CTSSQATGSGTDTQYF. The CDR3, as DNA: TGCACCAGCAGCCAAGCAACCGGGAGTGGCACAGATACGCAGTATTTT. The chain links TRBV1 to TRBJ2-3; the DNA was not compared with TRBD1, the D call given in the table. TRBV1 is noted as a pseudogene. The CDR3 is 16 amino acids.

The chain combines TRBV20-1 with TRBJ2-1; 8 bases fit TRBD1. Germline V gene data show CDR1 as DFQATT and CDR2 as SNEGSKA (reference sequence). After removal of 6 bases from V and 7 bases from J, the junction contained 11 bases not matched to a gene. This CDR3 is built from 14 residues. CDR3 loop: CSAPGWQGANEQFF. DNA for the CDR3: TGCAGTGCACCGGGATGGCAGGGGGCGAATGAGCAGTTCTTC.

This clonotype was picked up a small number of times. This rearrangement joins TRBV20-1 to TRBJ2-7; D not certain. Germline CDR1 and CDR2: DFQATT and SNEGSKA (reference sequence). The CDR3 is made up of 12 amino acids. Between the trimmed V and J ends, which lost 5 bases and 0 bases, there was a span of 8 bases. CDR3 in amino acids: CSAHKGSYEQYF. In nucleotides, the CDR3 is TGCAGTGCTCATAAGGGCTCCTACGAGCAGTACTTC.

A few counts support this clonotype. J is TRBJ2-7 and V is TRBV27; 8 bases are a match to TRBD1. The CDR3 length is 14 residues. V was pared by 3 bases and J by 5 bases, with 6 bases of the junction left unmatched. Germline assignment: CDR1 MNHEY and CDR2 SMNVEV (reference sequence). The CDR3 loop is CASSFKQTGDEQYF. The CDR3 bases are TGTGCCAGCAGTTTTAAGCAGACAGGGGACGAGCAGTACTTC.

This clonotype appeared a few times. The CDR3 loop is CASSVGLRENTEAFF. The CDR3 coding sequence is TGTGCCAGCAGCGTAGGTCTACGGGAGAACACTGAAGCTTTCTTT. The chain joins TRBV9 to TRBJ1-1; D remains unclear. Looked up from germline, CDR1 is SGDLS and CDR2 is YYNGEE. V was clipped by 0 bases and J by 1 base, with 10 bases between them. This CDR3 region has 15 residues.

V is TRBV7-2 and J is TRBJ1-6; no reliable D call. Germline V gene lookup returns CDR1 SGHTA and CDR2 FQGNSA. The V end lost 5 bases, the J end lost 4 bases, and 9 bases lay between the germline ends. The CDR3 is 14 amino acids. The chain's CDR3 is CASSRRSYNSPLHF. The CDR3 DNA reads TGTGCCAGCAGCCGTCGGAGTTATAATTCACCCCTCCACTTT. Supplemented by reference TRBV7-2 and TRBJ1-6, the full variable domain reads GAGVSQSPSNKVTEKGKDVELRCDPISGHTALYWYRQSLGQGLEFLIYFQGNSAPDKSGLPSDRFSAERTGGSVSTLTIQRTQQEDSAVYLCASSRRSYNSPLHFGNGTRLTVT.

The rearrangement uses TRBV13 and TRBJ2-2, with D unresolved. Germline values: CDR1 PRHDT, CDR2 FYEKMQ (reference sequence). The CDR3 runs 12 residues. Trimming shortened V by 6 bases and J by 6 bases, and 8 bases separated the two germline ends. In nucleotides, the CDR3 is TGTGCCAGCAGGAAAGAGGCCGGGGAGCTGTTTTTT. Its protein is CASRKEAGELFF.

CDR3 sequence reads: CASSGQKGFAETQYF. The CDR3 DNA follows: TGCGCCAGCAGCGGCCAAAAGGGGTTTGCAGAGACCCAGTACTTC. This chain links TRBV5-1 with TRBJ2-5; tentatively, D is TRBD1 (5 bases). Trimming removed 4 bases from V and 4 bases from J, with 17 bases in between. Germline CDR1 SGHRS, CDR2 YFSETQ. The CDR3 covers 15 residues.

This clonotype was seen a handful of times. Compared with germline, one end of the junction differs, possibly owing to a read error. The chain has TRBV20-1 and TRBJ2-2; no definite D call. The CDR3 totals 16 residues. Germline CDR1 reads DFQATT; CDR2 reads SNEGSKA (reference sequence). CDR3 sequence (DNA): TGCTGTGCTAGAGATCAGTTAAGCGTCAACACCGGGGAGCTGTTTTTT. Translating it yields CCARDQLSVNTGELFF.

This chain links TRBV9 with TRBJ2-1; 10 positions match TRBD2. This CDR3 comprises 15 residues. Germline V gives CDR1 SGDLS, CDR2 YYNGEE. V gave up 4 bases and J gave up 10 bases; unmatched junction bases: 11. The CDR3 DNA follows: TGTGCCAGCAGCACCTCTGTAGCGGGAGGTGAGGAGCAGTTCTTC. Translation gives CASSTSVAGGEEQFF. The full variable domain, its missing parts supplied by reference TRBV9 and TRBJ2-1, is DSGVTQTPKHLITATGQRVTLRCSPRSGDLSVYWYQQSLDQGLQFLIQYYNGEERAKGNILERFSAQQFPDLHSELNLSSLELGDSALYFCASSTSVAGGEEQFFGPGTRLTVL.

The rearrangement uses TRBV25-1 and TRBJ2-7; D may match TRBD1 or TRBD2 (5 bases each). Trimming left V 6 bases short and J 7 bases short, with 19 bases between. Germline V CDR1 and CDR2: MGHDK, SYGVNS. The CDR3 runs 14 residues. The chain's CDR3 is CASSATSGTREQYF. Written as DNA, the CDR3 is TGTGCCAGCAGCGCCACCTCCGGGACGAGAGAGCAGTACTTC.

This clonotype was counted between two and nine times. The V gene is TRBV27, the J gene TRBJ1-1; D remains unclear. The CDR3 loop spans 15 amino acids. Trimming removed 7 bases from V and 0 bases from J, with 15 bases in between. Germline-derived CDR1 and CDR2 are MNHEY and SMNVEV (reference sequence). Written as DNA, the CDR3 is TGTGCCAGCACAAAGGGAAGGACCATGAACACTGAAGCTTTCTTT. Its protein product is CASTKGRTMNTEAFF.

The chain joins TRBV13 to TRBJ2-3; D remains unclear. Germline V gene data show CDR1 as PRHDT and CDR2 as FYEKMQ (reference sequence). CDR3 length: 17 residues. Trimming took off 0 bases at V and 0 bases at J, with 13 bases between the two ends. The CDR3 sequence: CASSLGSETGSTDTQYF. CDR3 sequence (DNA): TGTGCCAGCAGCTTAGGCTCGGAGACGGGTAGCACAGATACGCAGTATTTT.

The gene calls are TRBV20-1 and TRBJ1-2; D perhaps matches TRBD1 (5 bases). Germline V gene sequence: CDR1 DFQATT, CDR2 SNEGSKA (reference sequence). The V end lost 3 bases, the J end lost 4 bases, and 15 bases lay between the germline ends. The CDR3 contains 14 residues. This CDR3 reads CSARYSGNPYGYTF. CDR3 in DNA: TGCAGTGCTAGGTATTCAGGGAATCCCTATGGCTACACCTTC.

This clonotype was seen a few times. The chain carries TRBV7-8 and TRBJ1-2, with a tentative D call TRBD1 (5 bases). The V and J ends lost 5 bases and 0 bases respectively, with 16 bases between them. This CDR3 spans 16 amino acids. CDR1 SGHVS and CDR2 FQNEAQ come from the germline V gene. CDR3 loop: CASSPAGSLANYGYTF. The CDR3 nucleotides read TGTGCCAGCAGCCCAGCAGGGTCTCTAGCTAACTATGGCTACACCTTC.

The chain uses TRBV10-3 and TRBJ2-2, with TRBD1 matching 8 bases. The germline gives CDR1 ENHRY, CDR2 SYGVKD. J lost 2 bases, V lost 6 bases, and 8 bases had no gene match. The CDR3 length is 16 residues. CDR3 DNA: TGTGCCATCAGCGCTCAGGGGGCGTTTAACACCGGGGAGCTGTTTTTT. Translating it yields CAISAQGAFNTGELFF.